What follows is one T cell receptor beta chain and its context. The table lists this clonotype with a few counts. It lacks a known antigen. The sample holds no much larger clone one base away, and base qualities are not on file. Library prep was done by RACE. TCRdb records NextSeq 500 as the sequencer. During library preparation, unique molecular identifiers were attached to individual cDNA molecules so that TCRs could be counted in a quantitative, reproducible way. From each blood RNA sample, both TCR alpha and TCR beta chains were sequenced. On the study's bioinformatics: Samples had a median of around 92,000 TCRs, with a range from 23,224 to 690,600. The Decombinator software suite was used to annotate V, J and CDR3 in the TCR reads. For the PS versus PT1 abundance plots, all samples were subsampled to the same number of TCRs (28,000). TCRs were defined as expanded if absent before sensitization and observed at least eight times at the 2-week time point. The public reads were reprocessed in TCRdb via fastp at Q25 and MiXCR, keeping in-frame beta chains. Identical CDR3 proteins give one entry, which carries the most common genes and DNA. The authors' filters were not applied to this entry. The sample data list around 160,000 distinct CDR3 sequences, and around 13% of these were observed just once. The ten largest clones add up to 1.7% of the sample.

The time point label here, explained by the study, means: patch test 1, 2 weeks after DPC sensitization. This specimen's treatment or condition label, per the study, means: therapeutic diphenylcyclopropenone sensitization with weekly scalp DPC. At every patch-test visit, the blood draw took place before the patch test was put on. Patients were eligible if aged 18 to 70, diagnosed with alopecia and judged suitable for DPC therapy, and pregnant patients were excluded. Unfractionated whole blood was collected in Tempus Blood RNA tubes, and total RNA was extracted from that blood. These data originate in a study of human T cells and chemical hapten exposure (dated by TCRdb to the early 2020s). About the study as a whole: For sensitization, 2% DPC in acetone was applied to a 2 cm by 2 cm area of upper inner arm skin. Blood was sampled from patients pre-sensitization (week 0) and at 2, 6 and about 24 weeks after DPC sensitization. Libraries were combined into a pool for sequencing, and differences in TCR yield between samples came mainly from small differences in library volumes within the pool. Patch tests used Finn chambers with 0.01% DPC on the upper back, scored after 6 days by International Contact Dermatitis Research Group standards. Throughout the study period of around 25 weeks, patients also received therapeutic DPC doses to the scalp every week. Blood for TCR sequencing was provided by twenty-nine alopecia patients at one to four time points (pre-sensitization, 2, 6 and 24 weeks). The patient cohort, mostly female, included alopecia areata with under or over 50% scalp involvement, alopecia totalis and alopecia universalis. This study followed changes in the peripheral blood TCR repertoire in vivo during primary and secondary sensitization of alopecia patients to the hapten diphenylcyclopropenone (DPC). Results the study describes overall, beyond this receptor: All patients had alopecia, a presumed autoimmune disease, so their immune response might differ from that of healthy individuals. The number of PT1 expanded TCRs positively correlated with patch test score, significant at thresholds 8, 16 and 32 but not 4. DPC sensitization did not change how many TCRs were above 1 in 1000 frequency, and no evidence was found of alterations in global repertoire structure. Repeated subsampling changed both the strength of the expansion versus patch-test correlation and the threshold at which that correlation became significant. Significantly more large CDR3 similarity clusters were formed by expanded TCRs than by pre-sensitization or healthy control sets, consistent with antigen-driven responses.

From the germline V gene, CDR1 is WSHSY and CDR2 is SAAADI. Trimming takes 3 bases off V and 5 bases off J; junction bases not matched to a gene: 3. Taken from cysteine to phenylalanine, the CDR3 has 14 residues. Left in the record is the CDR3 DNA by itself, 42 bases read in frame from the first base. This clonotype was sampled from a woman aged 25 to 39 with alopecia areata. Some clones in this sample may be carry-over from other donors' samples. This receptor chain uses TRBV10-2 and TRBJ2-3, and TRBD2 aligns with 9 junction nucleotides. The sequenced sample was whole blood, obtained in connection with sensitization to the hapten diphenylcyclopropenone (DPC). The DNA reads TGCGCCAGCAGTGAAGCGGGGGGTCGAGATACGCAGTATTTT. This sequence encodes CASSEAGGRDTQYF.